These T cell receptor beta chains were read from a single sample in a study of response to subunit inactivated influenza vaccine. TCRdb ran MiXCR on the RT-PCR reads and lists one entry per CDR3 protein. This sample has 600,000 to 850,000 distinct CDR3 sequences, with 14% found just once. The material sequenced was PBMCs from blood, taken approximately 15 days before vaccination. Receptors were obtained from a man aged 45-65 years who received an inactivated influenza vaccine. Both conserved end residues are part of each CDR3. The order of the fields is J gene, D gene, V gene, clone size, CDR3 DNA, CDR3 protein. D genes are given only for firm matches. Clone size is shown for a subset of rows, as once, few, many or a class of expanded clone.

j_gene: TRBJ1-4; d_gene: NA; v_gene: TRBV7-9; abundance: many; CDR3nt: TGTGCCAGCAGCGCAGACGTGGCAACTAATGAAAAACTGTTTTTT; CDR3aa: CASSADVATNEKLFF
j_gene: TRBJ2-5; d_gene: TRBD1; v_gene: TRBV28; abundance: NA; CDR3nt: TGTGCCACCACGACAGGGGCTAAGGGGGGACGCCAAGAGACCCAGTACTTC; CDR3aa: CATTTGAKGGRQETQYF
j_gene: TRBJ2-1; d_gene: NA; v_gene: TRBV7-6; abundance: NA; CDR3nt: TGTGCCAGCAGCTTATCGTACTACAATGAGCAGTTCTTC; CDR3aa: CASSLSYYNEQFF
j_gene: TRBJ2-7; d_gene: TRBD1; v_gene: TRBV4-3; abundance: few; CDR3nt: TGCGCCAGCTTTCGGTTAGGGACAGGGATAGAGGAGCAGTACTTC; CDR3aa: CASFRLGTGIEEQYF
j_gene: TRBJ1-1; d_gene: NA; v_gene: TRBV4-2; abundance: NA; CDR3nt: TGTGCCAGCAGCCAAGATGGGGGTTCGGACACTGAAGCTTTCTTT; CDR3aa: CASSQDGGSDTEAFF
j_gene: TRBJ1-2; d_gene: NA; v_gene: TRBV29-1; abundance: NA; CDR3nt: TGCAGCGTTGAAGTAGGGAGTTATGGCTACACCTTC; CDR3aa: CSVEVGSYGYTF
j_gene: TRBJ1-5; d_gene: NA; v_gene: TRBV12-3/TRBV12-4; abundance: many; CDR3nt: TGTGCCAGCAGTTTGGCAGGGGTGGGTCAGCCCCAGCATTTT; CDR3aa: CASSLAGVGQPQHF
j_gene: TRBJ1-1; d_gene: NA; v_gene: TRBV20-1; abundance: NA; CDR3nt: TGCAGTGCTACTACACTCTCTAACACTGAAGCTTTCTTT; CDR3aa: CSATTLSNTEAFF
j_gene: TRBJ2-1; d_gene: TRBD1; v_gene: TRBV10-3; abundance: NA; CDR3nt: TGTGCCATCAGTGAGGCGCAGGGGGCCTACAATGAGCAGTTCTTC; CDR3aa: CAISEAQGAYNEQFF
j_gene: TRBJ1-2; d_gene: TRBD1; v_gene: TRBV4-1; abundance: many; CDR3nt: TGCGCCAGCAGGGGACAGGAAAAATCTAACTATGGCTACACCTTC; CDR3aa: CASRGQEKSNYGYTF
j_gene: TRBJ1-1; d_gene: NA; v_gene: TRBV6-4; abundance: NA; CDR3nt: TGTGCCAGCAGCGAACAGGCTGGGGTCACTGAAGCTTTCTTT; CDR3aa: CASSEQAGVTEAFF
j_gene: TRBJ1-1; d_gene: NA; v_gene: TRBV12-3/TRBV12-4; abundance: NA; CDR3nt: TGTGCCAGCAGTTTTGACAGGCCGAACACTGAAGCTTTCTTT; CDR3aa: CASSFDRPNTEAFF
j_gene: TRBJ2-1; d_gene: NA; v_gene: TRBV5-6; abundance: few; CDR3nt: TGTGCCAGCAGCTTGAGAAATTTGGGATACCCCTACAATGAGCAGTTCTTC; CDR3aa: CASSLRNLGYPYNEQFF
j_gene: TRBJ1-5; d_gene: NA; v_gene: TRBV12-3/TRBV12-4; abundance: NA; CDR3nt: TGTGCCAGCAGTTGGCGACAGTATCGCAATCAGCCCCAGCATTTT; CDR3aa: CASSWRQYRNQPQHF
j_gene: TRBJ1-2; d_gene: TRBD1; v_gene: TRBV20-1; abundance: NA; CDR3nt: TGCAGTGCCCCTCTCACAGGGGTCGGCTACACCTTC; CDR3aa: CSAPLTGVGYTF
j_gene: TRBJ1-4; d_gene: NA; v_gene: TRBV29-1; abundance: few; CDR3nt: TGCAGCGTTGAAGATGTGCCCTTCGGCGAAAAACTGTTTTTT; CDR3aa: CSVEDVPFGEKLFF
j_gene: TRBJ1-1; d_gene: NA; v_gene: TRBV6-5; abundance: many; CDR3nt: TGTGCCAGCAGTTACTCGGGGGGGGGCACTGAAGCTTTCTTT; CDR3aa: CASSYSGGGTEAFF
j_gene: TRBJ2-2; d_gene: NA; v_gene: TRBV5-1; abundance: few; CDR3nt: TGCGCCAGCAGCCACCGCGGGGGCCGGATTACCGGGGAGCTGTTTTTT; CDR3aa: CASSHRGGRITGELFF
j_gene: TRBJ2-2; d_gene: TRBD2; v_gene: TRBV7-2; abundance: NA; CDR3nt: TGTGCCAGCAGCCCGAGCGGGATTATCATGATCACCGGGGAGCTGTTTTTT; CDR3aa: CASSPSGIIMITGELFF
j_gene: TRBJ1-2; d_gene: TRBD1; v_gene: TRBV29-1; abundance: few; CDR3nt: TGCAGCGGTCGGACAGGGGGAGATGGCTACACCTTC; CDR3aa: CSGRTGGDGYTF
j_gene: TRBJ2-7; d_gene: NA; v_gene: TRBV11-2; abundance: NA; CDR3nt: TGTGCCACGGACCCGGGGGGCGCGAGGGAGCAGTACTTC; CDR3aa: CATDPGGAREQYF
j_gene: TRBJ1-2; d_gene: TRBD1; v_gene: TRBV7-2; abundance: NA; CDR3nt: TGTGCCAGCAGCTCCAATTTAGGGACAGCCCTGGTGGGCTACACCTTC; CDR3aa: CASSSNLGTALVGYTF
j_gene: TRBJ1-5; d_gene: NA; v_gene: TRBV20-1; abundance: NA; CDR3nt: TGCAGTGCTAGATCAACAGGGAATCAGCCCCAGCATTTT; CDR3aa: CSARSTGNQPQHF
j_gene: TRBJ2-7; d_gene: NA; v_gene: TRBV6-2/TRBV6-3; abundance: few; CDR3nt: TGTGCCAGCAGTCCACGAAGGACGGCAACCTACGAGCAGTACTTC; CDR3aa: CASSPRRTATYEQYF
j_gene: TRBJ2-2; d_gene: NA; v_gene: TRBV7-2; abundance: NA; CDR3nt: TGTGCCAGCAGCTTAGCGTTAGGCGGGGAGCTGTTTTTT; CDR3aa: CASSLALGGELFF
j_gene: TRBJ2-7; d_gene: NA; v_gene: TRBV7-2; abundance: NA; CDR3nt: TGTGCCAGCAAGATGGGGACCGCCGCCTACGAGCAGTACTTC; CDR3aa: CASKMGTAAYEQYF
j_gene: TRBJ1-5; d_gene: NA; v_gene: TRBV2; abundance: few; CDR3nt: TGTGCCAGCTCCAGGGAACTTAGCAATCAGCCCCAGCATTTT; CDR3aa: CASSRELSNQPQHF
j_gene: TRBJ2-2; d_gene: NA; v_gene: TRBV11-3; abundance: NA; CDR3nt: TGTGCCAGCAGCTTAGACGCGGTAACCGGGGAGCTGTTTTTT; CDR3aa: CASSLDAVTGELFF
j_gene: TRBJ2-1; d_gene: NA; v_gene: TRBV9; abundance: few; CDR3nt: TGTGCCAGCAGCGTGGCCAGCAATTCCTACAATGAGCAGTTCTTC; CDR3aa: CASSVASNSYNEQFF
j_gene: TRBJ2-1; d_gene: NA; v_gene: TRBV6-5; abundance: NA; CDR3nt: TGTGCCAGCAGTTACTCGCGTCACGCAACCTACAATGAGCAGTTCTTC; CDR3aa: CASSYSRHATYNEQFF
j_gene: TRBJ1-1; d_gene: NA; v_gene: TRBV11-2; abundance: few; CDR3nt: TGTGCCAGCAGCTTTTCCACGGAAACTGAAGCTTTCTTT; CDR3aa: CASSFSTETEAFF
j_gene: TRBJ2-1; d_gene: TRBD2; v_gene: TRBV5-1; abundance: NA; CDR3nt: TGCGCCAGCAGCTTCTCCGGGACTAGCATTGATGAGCAGTTCTTC; CDR3aa: CASSFSGTSIDEQFF
j_gene: TRBJ2-7; d_gene: NA; v_gene: TRBV4-3; abundance: many; CDR3nt: TGCGCCAGCAGCCAAGATATGGCCAGATCCTACGAGCAGTACTTC; CDR3aa: CASSQDMARSYEQYF
j_gene: TRBJ1-3; d_gene: NA; v_gene: TRBV5-6; abundance: many; CDR3nt: TGTGCCAGCAGCGACCCCGAGGGCCTGGGAAACACCATATATTTT; CDR3aa: CASSDPEGLGNTIYF
j_gene: TRBJ2-5; d_gene: NA; v_gene: TRBV10-2; abundance: NA; CDR3nt: TGCGCCAGCAGGGTAGAAGAGACCCAGTACTTC; CDR3aa: CASRVEETQYF
j_gene: TRBJ1-2; d_gene: NA; v_gene: TRBV20-1; abundance: many; CDR3nt: TGCAGTGCGACGGGGGGATATGGCTACACCTTC; CDR3aa: CSATGGYGYTF
j_gene: TRBJ2-3; d_gene: NA; v_gene: TRBV6-6; abundance: NA; CDR3nt: TGTGCCAGCAGTTACTCCTTAGAGGGACGGAGACCCAGCACAGATTCGCAGTATTTT; CDR3aa: CASSYSLEGRRPSTDSQYF
j_gene: TRBJ1-2; d_gene: TRBD1; v_gene: TRBV18; abundance: NA; CDR3nt: TGTGCCAGCTCAGTGGACAGGCTTTGGTATGGCTACACCTTC; CDR3aa: CASSVDRLWYGYTF
j_gene: TRBJ1-1; d_gene: NA; v_gene: TRBV5-1; abundance: few; CDR3nt: TGCGCCAGCAGCTTGGGCGGGGGGCGTATGACTGAAGCTTTCTTT; CDR3aa: CASSLGGGRMTEAFF
j_gene: TRBJ2-7; d_gene: TRBD1; v_gene: TRBV27; abundance: NA; CDR3nt: TGTGCCAGCAGTTTACTAGGGACAGGGAAGAACGAGCAGTACTTC; CDR3aa: CASSLLGTGKNEQYF
j_gene: TRBJ2-5; d_gene: TRBD2; v_gene: TRBV3-1; abundance: NA; CDR3nt: TGTGCCAGCAGCCTCGGGACTAGCGGGGCAGCGGAGACCCAGTACTTC; CDR3aa: CASSLGTSGAAETQYF
j_gene: TRBJ2-3; d_gene: NA; v_gene: TRBV4-1; abundance: few; CDR3nt: TGCGCCAGCAGCCTCTTAAGGGGAGGAGGGAATGTAGCAGATACGCAGTATTTT; CDR3aa: CASSLLRGGGNVADTQYF
j_gene: TRBJ2-1; d_gene: TRBD1; v_gene: TRBV5-5; abundance: NA; CDR3nt: TGTGCCAGCAGCTTGGGTGGACAGGGGGCCCACAATGAGCAGTTCTTC; CDR3aa: CASSLGGQGAHNEQFF
j_gene: TRBJ1-5; d_gene: TRBD1; v_gene: TRBV4-3; abundance: many; CDR3nt: TGCGCCAGCAGCCAAGACTGGGACAGGGACCCAAATCAGCCCCAGCATTTT; CDR3aa: CASSQDWDRDPNQPQHF
j_gene: TRBJ2-1; d_gene: TRBD2; v_gene: TRBV7-8; abundance: NA; CDR3nt: TGTGCCAGCAGTATAGGGGGGGCTAGCGGGGCCTATGAGCAGTTCTTC; CDR3aa: CASSIGGASGAYEQFF
j_gene: TRBJ2-7; d_gene: NA; v_gene: TRBV10-3; abundance: NA; CDR3nt: TGTGCCATCAAAACACCGAGCACCTACGAGCAGTACTTC; CDR3aa: CAIKTPSTYEQYF
j_gene: TRBJ1-6; d_gene: TRBD1; v_gene: TRBV6-1; abundance: few; CDR3nt: TGTGCCAGCAGGGGCGGACAGGGCAACTATTCACCCCTCCACTTT; CDR3aa: CASRGGQGNYSPLHF
j_gene: TRBJ1-2; d_gene: NA; v_gene: TRBV5-1; abundance: NA; CDR3nt: TGCGCCAGCAGCTTGGGAGACGCCAAAGAGGGCTACACCTTC; CDR3aa: CASSLGDAKEGYTF
j_gene: TRBJ1-1; d_gene: NA; v_gene: TRBV6-1; abundance: few; CDR3nt: TGTGCCAGCATGCAACTGAAAGCCTCTGAAGCTTTCTTT; CDR3aa: CASMQLKASEAFF
j_gene: TRBJ2-7; d_gene: NA; v_gene: TRBV15; abundance: NA; CDR3nt: TGTGCCACCAGCAGGGGTACTAGCTCCTACGAGCAGTACTTC; CDR3aa: CATSRGTSSYEQYF
j_gene: TRBJ2-6; d_gene: NA; v_gene: TRBV18; abundance: NA; CDR3nt: TGTGCCAGCTCACTCGGACAGCCCGGGGCCAACGTCCTGACTTTC; CDR3aa: CASSLGQPGANVLTF
j_gene: TRBJ2-3; d_gene: TRBD2; v_gene: TRBV9; abundance: NA; CDR3nt: TGTGCCAGCAGCGGATCGAAAGGGACTAGCGGTTACACAGATACGCAGTATTTT; CDR3aa: CASSGSKGTSGYTDTQYF
j_gene: TRBJ2-3; d_gene: NA; v_gene: TRBV20-1; abundance: NA; CDR3nt: TGCAGTGCTAGAGCAAGGGCCTCTCTAGATACGCAGTATTTT; CDR3aa: CSARARASLDTQYF
j_gene: TRBJ1-4; d_gene: NA; v_gene: TRBV7-2; abundance: few; CDR3nt: TGTGCCAGCAGCTACCAGGGAAGTAGGGAAAAACTGTTTTTT; CDR3aa: CASSYQGSREKLFF